This T cell receptor beta chain was sequenced during a study of blood T cell repertoires in COVID-19. The overall study: Researchers got acute and convalescent COVID-19 samples from the United States, Italy and Spain. In each case, the material was cDNA or gDNA derived from T cells, B-cell-depleted T cells, or PBMCs.

J gave up 2 bases and V 1 base, and 8 bases lay outside the gene matches. This CDR3 has 17 amino acids. Germline V gene lookup returns CDR1 SGHNT and CDR2 YYREEE (reference sequence). Per the authors' pipeline: Cell counts per sample came from amplifying reference gene primers. The repertoire was sequenced with immunoSEQ multiplex PCR; TCRdb's copy has only in-frame clones and lacks some. V and J calls and clone size follow that table, whereas D and trimming were derived from the DNA. Found here are 200,000 to 300,000 clones, 88% of them singletons; the top ten hold under 1.5%. Sequences were obtained from peripheral blood. The TCR comes from a man older than 75 with acute or convalescent COVID-19. The chain recombines TRBV5-4 with TRBJ2-1, with 8 bases identical to TRBD2. CDR3 protein: CASSLQVAGPTYNEQFF. Written as DNA, the CDR3 is TGTGCCAGCAGCTTGCAGGTAGCGGGGCCTACCTACAATGAGCAGTTCTTC. Full variable domain (missing parts from reference TRBV5-4 and TRBJ2-1): ETGVTQSPTHLIKTRGQQVTLRCSSQSGHNTVSWYQQALGQGPQFIFQYYREEENGRGNFPPRFSGLQFPNYSSELNVNALELDDSALYLCASSLQVAGPTYNEQFFGPGTRLTVL.